Presented here are 18 T cell receptor beta chains from one specimen sequenced in a study of blood T cells in healthy people across ages. Using a J-beta primer mix together with a sample-barcoded 5' primer, a second PCR was run for roughly 6 to 12 cycles. TCRdb called the 5' RACE reads again in MiXCR, with one record for every CDR3 protein. Of fewer than 1,000,000 distinct CDR3 sequences in the sample, under 45% were seen once. Material for sequencing was blood. The receptors originated from a man between 60 and 75 years old in good health.

In this sample, this clonotype turned up a few times. The chain is built from TRBV7-9 and TRBJ2-1; D unresolved. Deletions cut 11 bases from V and 5 bases from J, with 13 bases between. Germline V gene lookup returns CDR1 SEHNR and CDR2 FQNEAQ (reference sequence). CDR3 size: 12 residues. The CDR3 protein is CAGARGDNEQFF. CDR3 nucleotides: TGTGCCGGAGCACGAGGCGACAATGAGCAGTTCTTC.

The rearrangement uses TRBV6-6 and TRBJ2-3, with no clear D. The CDR3 contains 14 residues. V lost 0 bases and J 4 bases, leaving 8 bases between the germline ends. In germline, CDR1 is MNHNY, CDR2 SVGAGI (reference sequence). The CDR3 spells CASSYSGTPDTQYF. CDR3 nucleotide sequence: TGTGCCAGCAGTTACTCGGGCACTCCAGATACGCAGTATTTT.

The chain couples TRBV28 to TRBJ2-7, with 10 bases lining up with TRBD2. The last part of the DNA fits TRBJ2-5 better; the J call may be wrong. The CDR3 sequence is 16 residues long. Per the germline V gene, CDR1 is MDHEN and CDR2 is SYDVKM. CDR3 sequence: CASSPTTSGTGETQYF. DNA of the CDR3: TGTGCCAGCAGTCCCACAACTAGCGGGACTGGGGAGACCCAGTACTTC.

V is TRBV6-1 and J is TRBJ1-5; D remains ambiguous. V lost 1 base and J lost 6, with 13 bases in between. The germline V gene encodes CDR1 MNHNS and CDR2 SASEGT. This CDR3 has 15 residues. The CDR3 region is CASSEEVATGQPQHF. The CDR3 DNA sequence: TGTGCCAGCAGTGAAGAAGTGGCCACGGGTCAGCCCCAGCATTTT.

This sequence joins TRBV20-1 and TRBJ1-1; 8 nucleotides match TRBD1. The ends lost 6 bases at V and 1 base at J; junction bases unmatched: 7. The CDR3 is 14 residues long. Germline CDR1 reads DFQATT; CDR2 reads SNEGSKA (reference sequence). Here the CDR3 reads CSAIRTGGNTEAFF. CDR3 nucleotides: TGCAGTGCGATCCGAACAGGGGGGAACACTGAAGCTTTCTTT.

The chain has TRBV21-1 and TRBJ2-5; the table's D call, TRBD1, has no DNA check behind it. TRBV21-1 is marked as a pseudogene. The CDR3 covers 14 residues. The CDR3 loop reads CASRTPGQQETQYF. CDR3 bases: TGTGCCAGCAGAACACCGGGACAGCAAGAGACCCAGTACTTC.

This chain uses TRBV25-1 with TRBJ2-5, with 7 bases identical to TRBD2. The V gene end was trimmed by 1 base and the J gene end by 9 bases; junction bases not matched to a gene: 5. Germline lookup yields CDR1 MGHDK and CDR2 SYGVNS. The CDR3 spans 13 residues. The CDR3: CASSELGGRAQYF. CDR3 in DNA: TGTGCCAGCAGTGAATTGGGGGGGAGGGCCCAGTACTTC.

This clonotype was seen once. V usage is TRBV4-1 and J usage is TRBJ2-1, with D unresolved. This CDR3 has 15 residues. CDR1 and CDR2 (germline): MGHRA, YSYEKL. The V gene lost 0 bases and the J gene lost 8 bases, with 14 bases spanning the gap. DNA for the CDR3: TGCGCCAGCAGCCAAGAAGGAAGGGTAATGGATGAGCAGTTCTTC. It translates to CASSQEGRVMDEQFF.

This chain joins TRBV27 and TRBJ2-1; 9 bases are shared with TRBD2. TRBJ2-7 explains the end of the DNA better; the J call may be wrong. CDR3 length equals 16 residues. Germline-derived CDR1 and CDR2 are MNHEY and SMNVEV (reference sequence). The CDR3 region is CASSGTASGDYNEQYF. As DNA, the CDR3 is TGTGCCAGCAGTGGTACTGCTAGCGGGGACTACAATGAGCAGTACTTC.

This clonotype has more than one count but fewer than ten. The chain carries TRBV7-6 and TRBJ2-5; D call uncertain. The germline gives CDR1 SGHVS, CDR2 FNYEAQ. CDR3 length equals 14 residues. V lost 1 base to trimming and J lost 5 bases, with 11 bases between them. In nucleotides, the CDR3 is TGTGCCAGCAGCTTAGGGCGGACCGGGGAGACCCAGTACTTC. As protein: CASSLGRTGETQYF.

The rearrangement links TRBV5-6 to TRBJ1-1; a weak D match, TRBD1 (6 bases). The CDR3 is made up of 14 amino acids. V gave up 1 base and J gave up 13 bases, with 20 bases separating them. Per the germline V gene, CDR1 is SGHDT and CDR2 is YYEEEE. The CDR3 region is CASSLRYAPEGGFF. The CDR3 nucleotides are TGTGCCAGCAGCTTGCGTTATGCCCCTGAAGGGGGTTTCTTT.

The V and J genes are TRBV20-1 and TRBJ1-5; D is uncertain. Germline V gene lookup returns CDR1 DFQATT and CDR2 SNEGSKA (reference sequence). The CDR3 is 14 residues long. The ends were cut back, 4 bases at V and 5 bases at J, with 15 bases in the middle. CDR3 loop: CSAIPGDNYQPQHF. The CDR3 DNA reads as TGCAGTGCTATACCCGGAGACAACTATCAGCCCCAGCATTTT.

This clonotype was seen more than once but under ten times. As DNA, the CDR3 is TGTGCCTGGAGTGCCACGGCCCCTTCTAGGCAGTATTTT. Translating gives CAWSATAPSRQYF. This sequence joins TRBV30 and TRBJ2-3; unclear D gene. Germline CDR1 GTSNPN, CDR2 SVGIG (reference sequence). There are 13 residues in the CDR3. The V end was cut by 1 base, the J end by 11 bases, with 16 bases between.

The chain links TRBV7-9 to TRBJ2-7; D uncertain. The V gene's germline CDR1 is SEHNR and CDR2 FQNEAQ (reference sequence). The V end was cut by 5 bases, the J end by 5 bases, with 16 bases between. CDR3 length: 14 residues. The CDR3: CASSDLTGLDEQYF. DNA for the CDR3: TGTGCCAGCAGCGACCTGACGGGTCTGGACGAGCAGTACTTC.

A few counts support this clonotype. The V call is TRBV29-1, the J call TRBJ2-3, with D uncertain. V lost 7 bases, J lost 2 bases, and 10 bases lay in between. The germline V gene has CDR1 SQVTM and CDR2 ANQGSEA. This CDR3 is 12 amino acids long. This CDR3 reads CSGSPATDTQYF. The CDR3, as DNA: TGCAGCGGTTCCCCGGCCACAGATACGCAGTATTTT.

This clonotype was counted only a few times. The CDR3 loop is CASSKTDNNIQYF. CDR3 DNA: TGTGCCAGCAGCAAGACGGACAACAACATTCAGTACTTC. V gene TRBV7-9 combines with J gene TRBJ2-4; tentative D call: TRBD1 (5 bases). CDR1 and CDR2 (germline): SEHNR, FQNEAQ (reference sequence). This CDR3 has 13 residues. V shed 5 bases and J shed 7 bases, with 12 bases lying between them. Complete variable domain (other parts from reference TRBV7-9 and TRBJ2-4): DTGVSQNPRHKITKRGQNVTFRCDPISEHNRLYWYRQTLGQGPEFLTYFQNEAQLEKSRLLSDRFSAERPKGSFSTLEIQRTEQGDSAMYLCASSKTDNNIQYFGAGTRLSVL.

The chain recombines TRBV19 with TRBJ1-2, with TRBD1 as a possible D gene (5 bases). Germline V gene lookup returns CDR1 LNHDA and CDR2 SQIVND (reference sequence). V lost 1 base, J lost 4 bases, and 10 bases lay in between. The CDR3 is 14 residues long. As DNA, the CDR3 is TGTGCCAGTAGTATAGTCCCCGGGGGCTATGGCTACACCTTC. It yields the protein CASSIVPGGYGYTF. Full variable domain (missing parts from reference TRBV19 and TRBJ1-2): DGGITQSPKYLFRKEGQNVTLSCEQNLNHDAMYWYRQDPGQGLRLIYYSQIVNDFQKGDIAEGYSVSREKKESFPLTVTSAQKNPTAFYLCASSIVPGGYGYTFGSGTRLTVV.

This clonotype was observed a handful of times. V gene TRBV11-2 combines with J gene TRBJ2-3, with 14 positions matching TRBD2. Trimming cost V 0 bases and J 1 base; bases outside gene matches: 15. In germline, CDR1 is SGHAT, CDR2 FQNNGV. The CDR3 loop spans 22 amino acids. The CDR3 region is CASSLDRTSGGSSPLRTDTQYF. The CDR3 DNA follows: TGTGCCAGCAGCTTAGACAGGACTAGCGGGGGGTCGTCCCCCCTCCGCACAGATACGCAGTATTTT.